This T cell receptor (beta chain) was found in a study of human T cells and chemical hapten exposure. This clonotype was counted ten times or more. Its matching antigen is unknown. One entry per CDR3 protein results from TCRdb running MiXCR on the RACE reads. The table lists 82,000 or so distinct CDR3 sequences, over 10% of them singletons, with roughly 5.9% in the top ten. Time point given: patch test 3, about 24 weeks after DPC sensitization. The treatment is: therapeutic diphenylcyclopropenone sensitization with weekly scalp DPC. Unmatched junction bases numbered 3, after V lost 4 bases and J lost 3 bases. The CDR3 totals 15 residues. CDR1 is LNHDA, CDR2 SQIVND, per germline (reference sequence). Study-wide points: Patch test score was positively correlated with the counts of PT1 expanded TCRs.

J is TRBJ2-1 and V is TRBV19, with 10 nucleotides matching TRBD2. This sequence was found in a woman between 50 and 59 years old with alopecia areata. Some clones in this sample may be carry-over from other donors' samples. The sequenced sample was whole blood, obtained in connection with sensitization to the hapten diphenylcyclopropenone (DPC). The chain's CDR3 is CASSRLAGDYNEQFF. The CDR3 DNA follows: TGTGCCAGTAGTAGACTAGCGGGCGACTACAATGAGCAGTTCTTC.